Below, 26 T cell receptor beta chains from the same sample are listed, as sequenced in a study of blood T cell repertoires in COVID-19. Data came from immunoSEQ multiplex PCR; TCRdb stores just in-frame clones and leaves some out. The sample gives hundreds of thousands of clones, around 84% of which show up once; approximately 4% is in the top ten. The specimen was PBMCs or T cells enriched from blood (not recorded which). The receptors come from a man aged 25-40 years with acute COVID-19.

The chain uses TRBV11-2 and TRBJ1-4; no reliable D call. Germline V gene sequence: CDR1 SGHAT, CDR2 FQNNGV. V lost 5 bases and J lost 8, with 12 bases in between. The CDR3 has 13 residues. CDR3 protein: CASSPRGWEKLFF. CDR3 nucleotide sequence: TGTGCCAGCAGCCCCCGCGGGTGGGAAAAACTGTTTTTT.

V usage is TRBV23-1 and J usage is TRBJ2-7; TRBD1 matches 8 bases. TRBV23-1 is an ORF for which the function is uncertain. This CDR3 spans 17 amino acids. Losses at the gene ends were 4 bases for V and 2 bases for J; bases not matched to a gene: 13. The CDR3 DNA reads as TGCGCCAGCAGTCGTCCGGGCGGACAGGGTATGACCTACGAGCAGTACGTC. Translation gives CASSRPGGQGMTYEQYV.

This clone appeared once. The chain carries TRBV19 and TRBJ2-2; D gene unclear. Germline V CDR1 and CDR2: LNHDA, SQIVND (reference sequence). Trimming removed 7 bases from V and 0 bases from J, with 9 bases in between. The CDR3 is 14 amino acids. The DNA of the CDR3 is TGTGCCAGTACTCCCACACCGAACACCGGGGAGCTGTTTTTT. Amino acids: CASTPTPNTGELFF.

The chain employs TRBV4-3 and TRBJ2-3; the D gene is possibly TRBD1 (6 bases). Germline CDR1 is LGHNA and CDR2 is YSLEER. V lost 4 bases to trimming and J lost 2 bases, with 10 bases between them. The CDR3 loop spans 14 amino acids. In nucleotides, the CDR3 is TGCGCCAGCAGCCTCGGACAGAACACAGATACGCAGTATTTT. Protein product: CASSLGQNTDTQYF.

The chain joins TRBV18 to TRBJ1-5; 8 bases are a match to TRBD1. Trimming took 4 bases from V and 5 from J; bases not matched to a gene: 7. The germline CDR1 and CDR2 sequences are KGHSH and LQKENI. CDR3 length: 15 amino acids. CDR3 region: CASSRGTGDHQPQHF. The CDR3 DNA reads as TGTGCCAGCTCACGTGGGACAGGTGATCATCAGCCCCAGCATTTT.

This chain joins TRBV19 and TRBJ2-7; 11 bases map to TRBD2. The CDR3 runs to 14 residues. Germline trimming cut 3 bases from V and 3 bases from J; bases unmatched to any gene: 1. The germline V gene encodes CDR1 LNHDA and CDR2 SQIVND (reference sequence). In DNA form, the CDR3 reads TGTGCCAGTAGTATTACTAGCGGGAGCTACGAGCAGTACGTC. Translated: CASSITSGSYEQYV.

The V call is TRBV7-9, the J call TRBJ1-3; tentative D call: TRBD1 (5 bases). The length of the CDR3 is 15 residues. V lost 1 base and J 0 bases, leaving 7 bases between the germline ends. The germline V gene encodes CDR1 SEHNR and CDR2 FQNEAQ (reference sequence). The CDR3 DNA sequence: TGTGCCAGCAGCTTAGGACAGTCCTCTGGAAACACCATATATTTT. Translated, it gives CASSLGQSSGNTIYF.

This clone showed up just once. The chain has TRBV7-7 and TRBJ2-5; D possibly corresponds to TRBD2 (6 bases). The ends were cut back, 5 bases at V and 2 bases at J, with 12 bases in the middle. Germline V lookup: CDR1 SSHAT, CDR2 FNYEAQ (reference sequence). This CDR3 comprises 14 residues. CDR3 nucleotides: TGTGCCAGCAGCCTCTCCGCGGGGCAAGAGACCCAGTACTTC. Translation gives CASSLSAGQETQYF.

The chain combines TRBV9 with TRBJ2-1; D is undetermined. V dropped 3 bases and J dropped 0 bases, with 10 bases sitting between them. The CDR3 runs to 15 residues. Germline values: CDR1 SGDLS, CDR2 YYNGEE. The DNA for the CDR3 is TGTGCCAGCAGCGCAAGCGTAACCTCCTACAATGAGCAGTTCTTC. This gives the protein CASSASVTSYNEQFF.

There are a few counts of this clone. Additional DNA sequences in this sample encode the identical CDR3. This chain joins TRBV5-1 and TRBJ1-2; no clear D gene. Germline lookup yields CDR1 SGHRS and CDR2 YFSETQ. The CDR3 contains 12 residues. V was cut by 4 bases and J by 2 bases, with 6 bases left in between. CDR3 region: CASSLQNYGYTF. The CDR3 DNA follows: TGCGCCAGCAGCCTACAGAACTATGGCTACACCTTC.

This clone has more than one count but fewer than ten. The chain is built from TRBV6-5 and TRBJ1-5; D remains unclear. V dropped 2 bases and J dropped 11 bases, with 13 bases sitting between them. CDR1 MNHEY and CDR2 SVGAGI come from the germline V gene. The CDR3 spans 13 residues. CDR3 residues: CASSYLLGEAQHF. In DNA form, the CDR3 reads TGTGCCAGCAGTTACCTCCTAGGCGAGGCCCAGCATTTT.

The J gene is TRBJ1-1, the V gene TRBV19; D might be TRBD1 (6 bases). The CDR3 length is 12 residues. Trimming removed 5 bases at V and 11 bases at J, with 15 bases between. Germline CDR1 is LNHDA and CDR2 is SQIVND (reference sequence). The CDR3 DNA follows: TGTGCCAGTAGTCCCACAGGGTTATGGGCTTTCTTT. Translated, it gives CASSPTGLWAFF.

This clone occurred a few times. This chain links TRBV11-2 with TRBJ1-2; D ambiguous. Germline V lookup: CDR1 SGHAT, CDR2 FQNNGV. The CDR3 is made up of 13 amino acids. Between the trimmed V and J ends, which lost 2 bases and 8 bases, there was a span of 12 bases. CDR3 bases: TGTGCCAGCAGCTTAAGAAGCCTACGAGGCTACACCTTC. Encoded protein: CASSLRSLRGYTF.

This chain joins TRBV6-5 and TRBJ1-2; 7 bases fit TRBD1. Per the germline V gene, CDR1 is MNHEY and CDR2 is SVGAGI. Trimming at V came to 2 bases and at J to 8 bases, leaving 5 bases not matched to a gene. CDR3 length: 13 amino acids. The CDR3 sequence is CASSYGQGEGYTF. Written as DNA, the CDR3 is TGTGCCAGCAGTTACGGGCAGGGGGAAGGCTACACCTTC.

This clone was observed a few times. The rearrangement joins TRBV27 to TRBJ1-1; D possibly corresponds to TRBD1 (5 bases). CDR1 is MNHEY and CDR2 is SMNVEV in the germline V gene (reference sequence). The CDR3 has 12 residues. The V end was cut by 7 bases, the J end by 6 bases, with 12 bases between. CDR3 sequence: CASMSGGAEAFF. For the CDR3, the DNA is TGTGCCAGCATGTCCGGGGGGGCTGAAGCTTTCTTT.

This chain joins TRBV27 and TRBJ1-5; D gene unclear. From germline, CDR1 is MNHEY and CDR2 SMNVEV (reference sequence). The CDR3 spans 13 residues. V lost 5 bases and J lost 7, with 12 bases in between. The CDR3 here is CASSAGLWQPQHF. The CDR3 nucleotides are TGTGCCAGCAGTGCCGGACTTTGGCAGCCCCAGCATTTT.

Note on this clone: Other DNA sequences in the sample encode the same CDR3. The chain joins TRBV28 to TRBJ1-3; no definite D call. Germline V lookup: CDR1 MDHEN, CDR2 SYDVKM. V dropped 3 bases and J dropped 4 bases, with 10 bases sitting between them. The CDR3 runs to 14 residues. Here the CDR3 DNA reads TGTGCCAGCAGTTTTCGCGGGATAGGAAACACCATATATTTT. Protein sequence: CASSFRGIGNTIYF.

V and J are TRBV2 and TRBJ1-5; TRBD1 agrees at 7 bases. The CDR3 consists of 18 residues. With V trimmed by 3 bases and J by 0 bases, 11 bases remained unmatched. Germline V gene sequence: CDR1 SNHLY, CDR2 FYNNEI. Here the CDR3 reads CASSEMPGGTLSNQPQHF. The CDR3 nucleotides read TGTGCCAGCAGTGAGATGCCAGGGGGTACCCTTAGCAATCAGCCCCAGCATTTT.

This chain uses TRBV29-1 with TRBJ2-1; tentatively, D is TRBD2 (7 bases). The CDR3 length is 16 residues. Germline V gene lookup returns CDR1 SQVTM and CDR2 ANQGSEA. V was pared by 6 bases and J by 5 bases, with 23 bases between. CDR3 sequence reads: CSVTSMRGRADNEQFF. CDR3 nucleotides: TGCAGCGTGACCTCCATGCGGGGGCGCGCCGACAATGAGCAGTTCTTC.

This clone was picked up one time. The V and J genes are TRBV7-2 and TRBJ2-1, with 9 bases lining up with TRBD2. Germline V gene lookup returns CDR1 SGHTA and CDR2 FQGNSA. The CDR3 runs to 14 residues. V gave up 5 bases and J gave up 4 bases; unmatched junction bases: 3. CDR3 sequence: CASSEGLAYNEQFF. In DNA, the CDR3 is TGTGCCAGCAGCGAGGGACTAGCTTACAATGAGCAGTTCTTC.

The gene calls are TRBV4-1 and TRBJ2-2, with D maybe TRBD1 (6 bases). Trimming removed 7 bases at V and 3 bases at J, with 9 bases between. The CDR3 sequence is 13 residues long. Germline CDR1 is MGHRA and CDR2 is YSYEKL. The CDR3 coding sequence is TGCGCCAGCACGGACAGCTACACCGGGGAGCTGTTTTTT. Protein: CASTDSYTGELFF.

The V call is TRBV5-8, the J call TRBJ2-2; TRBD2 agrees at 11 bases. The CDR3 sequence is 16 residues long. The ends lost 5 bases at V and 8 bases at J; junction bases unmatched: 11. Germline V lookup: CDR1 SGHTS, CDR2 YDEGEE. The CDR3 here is CASSDLAGGLKGELFF. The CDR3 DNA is TGTGCCAGCAGTGACCTAGCGGGGGGCCTAAAAGGGGAGCTGTTTTTT.

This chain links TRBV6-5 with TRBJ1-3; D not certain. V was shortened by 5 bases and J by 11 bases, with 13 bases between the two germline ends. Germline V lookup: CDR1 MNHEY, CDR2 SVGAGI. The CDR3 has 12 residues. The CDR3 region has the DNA TGTGCCAGCAGTCGTTTAACTGCGGCCATATATTTT. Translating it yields CASSRLTAAIYF.

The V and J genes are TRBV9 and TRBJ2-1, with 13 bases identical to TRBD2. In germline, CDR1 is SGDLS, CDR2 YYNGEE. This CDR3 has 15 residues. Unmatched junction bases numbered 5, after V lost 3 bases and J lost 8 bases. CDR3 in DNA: TGTGCCAGCAGCGGGACTAGCGGGAGTATTTATGAGCAGTTCTTC. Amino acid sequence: CASSGTSGSIYEQFF.

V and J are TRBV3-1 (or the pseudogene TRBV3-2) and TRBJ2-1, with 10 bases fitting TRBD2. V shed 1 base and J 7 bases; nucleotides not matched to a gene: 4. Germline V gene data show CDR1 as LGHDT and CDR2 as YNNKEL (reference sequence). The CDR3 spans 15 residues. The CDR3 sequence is CASSQVSGRRNEQFF. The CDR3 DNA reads TGTGCCAGCAGCCAAGTTAGCGGGAGGCGGAATGAGCAGTTCTTC.

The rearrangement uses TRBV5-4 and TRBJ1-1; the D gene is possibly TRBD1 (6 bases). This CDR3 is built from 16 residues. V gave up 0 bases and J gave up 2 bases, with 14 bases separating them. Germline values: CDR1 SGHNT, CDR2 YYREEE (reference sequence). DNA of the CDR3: TGTGCCAGCAGCTTGGATACAGGGCCTCGTAACACTGAAGCTTTCTTT. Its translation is CASSLDTGPRNTEAFF.